This T cell receptor (beta chain) was documented in a study of T-cell memory formation after mild COVID-19 (dated by TCRdb to the early 2020s). Concerning the study at large: TCR sequence clusters from the two donors were largely donor specific. Longitudinal TCRalpha and TCRbeta repertoire sequencing tracked T-cell clones expanding and contracting after mild COVID-19 in a couple of donors. Two young, previously healthy adult volunteers made up the cohort, one male and one female.

V and J are trimmed by 0 bases and 1 base, and the gene matches miss 6 bases of the junction. From cysteine to phenylalanine, the CDR3 is 17 amino acids long. Here the CDR3 DNA is all that survives: 51 bases in frame from base 1. Per the germline V gene, SGHRS is the CDR1 and YFSETQ is the CDR2. Ficoll-Paque density gradient centrifugation was the method used to isolate PBMCs. The research as a whole found: Some responding clones were found in pre-infection memory, which suggests that pre-existing cross-reactive memory T cells took part in the SARS-CoV-2 response. Contracting CD4+ clones were located mainly in the CM and EM memory subsets, whereas CD8+ clones were found to be enriched in EMRA. Clones that contracted from day 15 to 85 showed balanced CD4/CD8 phenotypes, whereas a second wave of clones that expanded from day 15 to 37 leaned towards CD4+. SARS-CoV-2 specificity was not confirmed for the second-wave clones peaking on day 37. The study included only a couple of mild cases, and larger cohorts that include severe cases with pre-infection samples were judged to be necessary.

Instrument used: Illumina NovaSeq 6000. TCRalpha and TCRbeta cDNA libraries were constructed by 5'RACE with constant-segment primers, with sample barcodes and unique molecular identifiers being introduced. RNA was extracted from every sample with Trizol reagent. Amplification of the libraries took two PCR steps, and the second step added a second sample barcode plus Illumina TruSeq adapters. Sequencing of libraries was performed on an Illumina NovaSeq with 2 x 150 bp paired-end reads. The source study handled its data this way. The reads were demultiplexed and collapsed into UMI-guided consensus sequences using migec v1.2.7. Using mixcr v2.1.11, UMI consensuses were aligned to TRA and TRB V and J templates and then assembled into clonotypes. A clonotype was counted as expanded or contracted only when both edgeR and NoisET called the clonotype significant, with the noise models trained on biological replicates. For edgeR calls, a false discovery rate-adjusted p below 0.01 and a log2 fold-change threshold of 1 were applied. As an exploratory analysis of dynamics, max-normalized trajectories of the 1000 most abundant clonotypes were examined by PCA with hierarchical clustering. Separately sequenced CD4+ and CD8+ repertoires were used to assign the CD4 or CD8 phenotype of responding clones. Using fastp trimming at Q25 and MiXCR clonotype assembly, TCRdb reanalyzed the public sequencing data and kept in-frame beta chains. Every entry covers one CDR3 protein and lists the most common genes and DNA from its rows. Clone size and V and J calls follow TCRdb, not the original study. In all, the sample holds roughly 150,000 distinct CDR3 sequences, and roughly 15% of those were seen once. About 14% of the sample belongs to the ten largest clones.

This clonotype was counted a few times. Its antigen remains undetermined. It has no much larger one-base neighbor in the sample; base qualities were not kept. The clonotype originates from an adult woman who had mild COVID-19 (a few samples of this study predate the infection). The sample titles of this study are shuffled in the database, so cell type and time point are left out; the donor was told from shared clones. Sequencing was done on a sample of PBMCs or a T cell subset sorted from them (not recorded which). The chain employs TRBV5-1 and TRBJ2-5; 10 middle bases align to TRBD2. Read as DNA, the sequence is TGCGCCAGCAGCTTGGCCGGGGTAGCGGGGGGCCAAGAGACCCAGTACTTC. This codes for CASSLAGVAGGQETQYF.